These 5 T cell receptor beta chains originate from one sample sequenced in a study of T cells after yellow fever vaccination. TCRdb fed the 5' RACE reads into MiXCR, producing one record per CDR3 protein. Seen here are roughly 170,000 distinct CDR3 sequences, approximately 6% observed once, and the top ten hold about 2.8%. The sample consisted of CD4+ T cells sorted from PBMCs, taken on the day of the first yellow fever vaccination. The receptors shown here come from a man younger than 30 who received the YFV17D yellow fever vaccine.

V and J are TRBV2 and TRBJ2-2, with 9 bases lining up with TRBD1. CDR3 length: 13 amino acids. J was trimmed by 7 bases and V by 8 bases; bases with no gene match: 5. Germline V gene lookup returns CDR1 SNHLY and CDR2 FYNNEI. CDR3 sequence reads: CASRTGDHGELFF. The CDR3 DNA reads TGTGCCAGCCGGACAGGGGATCACGGGGAGCTGTTTTTT.

This clonotype was seen only a few times. The chain carries TRBV15 and TRBJ2-7; the D gene is possibly TRBD1 (5 bases). This CDR3 comprises 12 residues. V was clipped by 2 bases and J by 6 bases, with 8 bases between them. CDR1 LNHNV and CDR2 YYDKDF come from the germline V gene (reference sequence). The DNA for the CDR3 is TGTGCCACCAGCAGATCAGGGTTCGAGCAGTACGTC. Protein: CATSRSGFEQYV.

This chain uses TRBV4-2 with TRBJ1-1; possibly TRBD1 for D (6 bases). The CDR3 spans 14 residues. Germline CDR1 LGHNA, CDR2 YNFKEQ. The V gene lost 4 bases and the J gene lost 3 bases, with 12 bases spanning the gap. The DNA of the CDR3 is TGTGCCAGCAGCCGGACAGTCGACCACACTGAAGCTTTCTTT. Protein sequence: CASSRTVDHTEAFF.

This clonotype was recorded a few times. One end of the junction varies from germline; a read error may be responsible. J is TRBJ2-1 and V is TRBV12-3 or TRBV12-4, with 7 bases lining up with TRBD2. The CDR3 consists of 13 residues. The CDR3 loop reads CASSFTSDNQQFF. CDR3 DNA: TGTGCCAGCAGTTTTACTAGCGACAATCAGCAGTTCTTC.

The chain links TRBV27 to TRBJ2-7; 7 bases map to TRBD2. The CDR3 extends over 13 amino acids. In germline, CDR1 is MNHEY, CDR2 SMNVEV (reference sequence). After removal of 6 bases from V and 3 bases from J, the junction contained 5 bases not matched to a gene. The CDR3 sequence is CASRSGTSYEQYV. CDR3 coding DNA: TGTGCCAGCAGAAGCGGGACGAGCTACGAGCAGTACGTC.